This T cell receptor (beta chain) was obtained from a study of patients and donors after allogeneic stem cell transplantation. This CDR3 is built from 13 residues. The ends lost 3 bases at V and 10 bases at J; junction bases unmatched: 4. The germline V gene encodes CDR1 SGHTA and CDR2 FQGTGA. Using its own MiXCR run on the RT-PCR reads, TCRdb lists one record per CDR3 protein. The sample holds approximately 150,000 distinct CDR3 sequences, roughly 24% seen once. Sequenced sample: blood, either unsorted or a sorted T cell fraction (not recorded which). The sequence came from a human donor who was either an allogeneic HSCT recipient or a stem cell or donor lymphocyte infusion donor (not recorded which). It is not recorded whose cells these are; they may come from a transplant donor. The V call is TRBV7-3, the J call TRBJ2-1; 9 nucleotides agree with TRBD2. CDR3 sequence reads: CASSFQAGGEQFF. As DNA, the CDR3 is TGTGCCAGCAGCTTTCAAGCGGGGGGCGAGCAGTTCTTC.